These T cell receptor beta chains were read from a single sample in a study of Ad26.COV2.S vaccination and SARS-CoV-2 variants. The repertoire was sequenced with immunoSEQ multiplex PCR; TCRdb's copy has only in-frame clones and lacks some. Counted here are some 640,000 clones, 89% occurring once; the ten biggest clones make up approximately 1.5%. The specimen was peripheral blood, collected in a trial of Ad26.COV2.S vaccine versus placebo. The receptors derive from a person between 18 and 65 years old who received the Ad26.COV2.S COVID-19 vaccine or a placebo. Both conserved end residues are part of each CDR3. The order of the fields is CDR3 length, D gene, clone size, J gene, V gene, CDR3 DNA, CDR3 protein. The D gene is left open where the match is weak. Only some rows state a clone size, as once, few, many or a class for expanded clones.

>12|NA|NA|TRBJ1-1|TRBV3-1/TRBV3-2
TGTGCCAGCAGCCCCGTCGGGGCTGAAGCTTTCTTT
CASSPVGAEAFF
>14|TRBD1|once|TRBJ2-7|TRBV5-1
TGCGCCAGCATGAAAGGGACAGGGGGCAACGAGCAGTACTTC
CASMKGTGGNEQYF
>15|TRBD2|NA|TRBJ2-7|TRBV9
TGTGCCAGCAGCGTAGCAGCGGGGGGCCCCTACGAGCAGTACTTC
CASSVAAGGPYEQYF
>13|TRBD1|NA|TRBJ1-2|TRBV2
TGTGCCAGCAGAGAGGGACAGGGCTATGGCTACACCTTC
CASREGQGYGYTF
>17|TRBD2|NA|TRBJ2-1|TRBV5-1
TGCGCCAGCAGCTTGGGGGGTAGCGGGAGCGTTCGTACTGAGCAGTTCTTC
CASSLGGSGSVRTEQFF
>15|NA|NA|TRBJ2-2|TRBV7-6
TGTGCCAGCAGCTTAAGACTGCAGAATGTAGGGGAGCTGTTTTTT
CASSLRLQNVGELFF
>20|TRBD2|NA|TRBJ2-2|TRBV24-1
TGTGCCACCAGTGATTTCCGACCGGGACTAGCGGGAGGTAACACCGGGGAGCTGTTTTTT
CATSDFRPGLAGGNTGELFF
>15|TRBD1|NA|TRBJ2-5|TRBV30
TGTGCCTGGAGTGTGAGGGACAGGTTCCAAGAGACCCAGTACTTC
CAWSVRDRFQETQYF
>14|NA|once|TRBJ2-5|TRBV7-2
TGTGCCAGCAGCTTGTCCAGGGTCCAAGAGACCCAGTACTTC
CASSLSRVQETQYF
>15|NA|NA|TRBJ2-1|TRBV18
TGTGCCAGCTCACCCTTCACCCGGCAGGACAATGAGCAGTTCTTC
CASSPFTRQDNEQFF
>15|NA|few|TRBJ2-7|TRBV4-3
TGCGCCAGCAGCCAAGAAACAGGCCTAGCCTACGAGCAGTACTTC
CASSQETGLAYEQYF
>13|TRBD1|once|TRBJ1-1|TRBV5-1
TGCGCCAGCAGCATGACAGGGGGTATTGAAGCTTTCTTT
CASSMTGGIEAFF
>15|NA|NA|TRBJ2-1|TRBV2
TGTGCCAGCAGTGGGGGGCGGGAGAGCTACAATGAGCAGTTCTTC
CASSGGRESYNEQFF
>15|TRBD2|NA|TRBJ2-7|TRBV6-4
TGTGCCAGCAGTCAACTAGCGGGGGCACCCTACGAGCAGTACTTC
CASSQLAGAPYEQYF
>13|NA|NA|TRBJ1-1|TRBV9
TGTGCCAGCAGCGCGAGGACGGACACTGAAGCTTTCTTT
CASSARTDTEAFF
>18|NA|NA|TRBJ1-6|TRBV4-3
TGCGCCAGCAGCCAAGAAGCCAGGGCGGGACGGAGGAATTCACCCCTCCACTTT
CASSQEARAGRRNSPLHF
>13|NA|once|TRBJ1-2|TRBV27
TGTGCCAGCAGCTCGGACGGGAGCTATGGCTACACCTTC
CASSSDGSYGYTF
>15|TRBD1|once|TRBJ2-5|TRBV7-9
TGTGCCAGCAGCTTAAGTAGGGGACAGCAAGAGACCCAGTACTTC
CASSLSRGQQETQYF
>14|TRBD2|NA|TRBJ2-1|TRBV19
TGTGCCAGTAGTAGGGGAGGGTCCTACAATGAGCAGTTCTTC
CASSRGGSYNEQFF
>14|NA|NA|TRBJ2-1|TRBV7-9
TGTGCCAGCAGCTTTCCCGGGGGGCGGCGCGAGCAGTTCTTC
CASSFPGGRREQFF
>15|NA|NA|TRBJ2-7|TRBV5-1
TGCGCCAGCAGCTTGGTCCGTGGGCTATCCTACGAGCAGTACTTC
CASSLVRGLSYEQYF
>14|NA|NA|TRBJ2-7|TRBV30
TGTGCCTCAAAACTCAGGCTAGCCCCCTACGAGCAGTACTTC
CASKLRLAPYEQYF
>15|TRBD1|NA|TRBJ1-2|TRBV6-6
TGTGCCAGCAGTTCATCAGGGGGCGCTAGCTATGGCTACACCTTC
CASSSSGGASYGYTF
>15|TRBD2|NA|TRBJ2-2|TRBV6-5
TGTGCCTGTAATCCCGGGACTAGGGACACCGGGGAGCTGTTTTTT
CACNPGTRDTGELFF
>15|TRBD2|NA|TRBJ2-1|TRBV7-9
TGTGCCAGCAGCCCCTCTAGCGGAAGCCCCACTGAGCAGTTCTTC
CASSPSSGSPTEQFF
>13|NA|NA|TRBJ2-1|TRBV19
TGTGCCAGTAGTATGGGGCGCTACAATGAGCAGTTCTTC
CASSMGRYNEQFF